Reported below is one T cell receptor (beta chain). Its matching antigen is unknown. The sample originates from a study of long-term antiretroviral therapy in people with HIV. Germline V gene lookup returns CDR1 MNHEY and CDR2 SVGAGI. J was trimmed by 9 bases and V by 1 base; bases with no gene match: 15. CDR3 size: 16 residues. An immunoSEQ assay, version v3.0, was performed at survey level. Clones were read by immunoSEQ multiplex PCR, and TCRdb kept only the in-frame ones, dropping some. This sample yields more than 25,000 clones, of which around 90% are seen a single time; approximately 8% belongs to the top ten. Study-level results: With ART, diversity went up but was still lower than in transplant donor controls.

This clonotype was obtained from a man aged 45-65 years with HIV. Sequencing used unsorted PBMCs, obtained 3.2 years before starting antiretroviral therapy. The chain employs TRBV6-5 and TRBJ2-7, with TRBD1 matching 7 bases. Here the CDR3 reads CASSYYIQGEIRGQYF. The CDR3 DNA reads TGTGCCAGCAGTTACTATATTCAGGGGGAAATAAGAGGGCAGTACTTC.